One sample yielded the 21 T cell receptor beta chains listed below, sequenced in a study of post-analysis software for immune sequencing data (dated by TCRdb to 2015 to 2017). The research as a whole found: Patients showed significantly higher frequencies than controls for a handful of TRBV segments, among them TRBV5-6, TRBV5-1 and TRBV20-1.

Receptor amplification or capture employed PCR. Sequencing used an Illumina HiSeq 2500. To reduce PCR and sequencing biases, unique molecular identifiers were built into the TCR beta cDNA libraries. Starting from the raw public reads, TCRdb applied fastp trimming at Q25, assembled clones with MiXCR and retained in-frame beta chains. Duplicate CDR3 protein sequences are folded into a single record with the most common DNA and genes. In this sample the table shows 750,000 to 950,000 distinct CDR3 sequences, roughly 58% of which occur a single time. Around 4.5% of the sample belongs to the ten largest clones. These receptors have no identified antigens. Source material: blood. The receptors stem from a girl aged 5-17 years with multiple sclerosis.

J is TRBJ2-1 and V is TRBV7-9; D unclear. CDR1 and CDR2 from the germline V gene are SEHNR and FQNEAQ (reference sequence). This CDR3 region has 13 residues. V was pared by 3 bases and J by 5 bases, with 8 bases between. For the CDR3, the DNA is TGTGCCAGCAGCTTCGACTTCAACAATGAGCAGTTCTTC. It specifies CASSFDFNNEQFF.

The chain combines TRBV9 with TRBJ2-1, with 7 nucleotides matching TRBD1. V lost 3 bases and J lost 8; bases outside the gene matches: 11. Germline CDR1 and CDR2: SGDLS and YYNGEE. There are 15 residues in the CDR3. The CDR3 region has the DNA TGTGCCAGCAGCGAGACAGGGCTCCCTACCTATGAGCAGTTCTTC. Translation gives CASSETGLPTYEQFF.

This clonotype has only one observation. The chain uses TRBV20-1 and TRBJ2-3, with 7 bases lining up with TRBD2. The V and J ends lost 3 bases and 0 bases, in that order; junction bases with no gene match: 9. The germline CDR1 and CDR2 sequences are DFQATT and SNEGSKA (reference sequence). There are 16 residues in the CDR3. The CDR3, as DNA: TGCAGTGCTAGGGCTCCCACCGGGGGGAGCACAGATACGCAGTATTTT. Translation: CSARAPTGGSTDTQYF.

The chain joins TRBV29-1 to TRBJ2-3; TRBD2 might be the D (6 bases). The CDR3 spans 10 residues. CDR1 SQVTM and CDR2 ANQGSEA come from the germline V gene. Trimming took 3 bases from V and 10 from J, leaving 8 bases between them. This CDR3 is CSVDTSSQYF. CDR3 DNA sequence: TGCAGCGTTGACACTAGCTCGCAGTATTTT.

The chain employs TRBV5-1 and TRBJ2-5, with 8 positions matching TRBD2. The J call may be faulty, since TRBJ2-7 better matches the DNA end. The CDR3 is made up of 15 amino acids. Germline V gene sequence: CDR1 SGHRS, CDR2 YFSETQ. In nucleotides, the CDR3 is TGCGCCAGCAGCTTGGAACTAGCGGCTGGCCACGAGCAGTACTTC. It encodes CASSLELAAGHEQYF.

This chain uses TRBV2 with TRBJ2-3; 8 nucleotides line up with TRBD1. Germline V gene data show CDR1 as SNHLY and CDR2 as FYNNEI. The CDR3 has 16 residues. Germline trimming cut 5 bases from V and 4 bases from J; bases unmatched to any gene: 11. The CDR3 bases are TGTGCCAGCAGTCCGGACAGGGTCAGGTTTGCAGATACGCAGTATTTT. It yields the protein CASSPDRVRFADTQYF.

V usage is TRBV5-1 and J usage is TRBJ2-7; D remains unclear. This CDR3 is 12 amino acids long. Germline lookup yields CDR1 SGHRS and CDR2 YFSETQ. With 2 bases removed from V and 7 bases from J, the gap between germline ends came to 10 bases. The CDR3 DNA reads as TGCGCCAGCAGCTTACGACCCAGGGAGCAGTACTTC. This codes for CASSLRPREQYF.

The chain uses TRBV29-1 and TRBJ1-4; D gene ambiguous. This CDR3 is 11 amino acids long. CDR1 SQVTM and CDR2 ANQGSEA come from the germline V gene. The CDR3 loop reads CITRHNEKLFF. The CDR3 DNA follows: TGCATAACCCGGCATAATGAAAAACTGTTTTTT.

The chain couples TRBV6-6 to TRBJ1-1; D gene uncertain. CDR1 is MNHNY, CDR2 SVGAGI, per germline (reference sequence). V lost 4 bases to trimming and J lost 5 bases, with 14 bases between them. The CDR3 has 14 amino acids. The CDR3 loop reads CASSLTDSGTEAFF. The CDR3, as DNA: TGTGCCAGCAGTTTGACGGATAGCGGAACTGAAGCTTTCTTT.

The chain recombines TRBV12-3 or TRBV12-4 with TRBJ2-5, with D perhaps given as TRBD1 or TRBD2 (6 bases each). The CDR3 is 11 amino acids. With 5 bases removed from V and 11 bases from J, the gap between germline ends came to 12 bases. This CDR3 reads CASSRGGQQYF. The CDR3 region has the DNA TGTGCCAGCAGTAGAGGGGGGCAGCAGTACTTC.

This clonotype was detected only a few times. The CDR3 DNA reads as TGCAGTGCTAGAGCGGAGGAAAAACTGTTTTTT. Amino acid sequence: CSARAEEKLFF. The chain joins TRBV20-1 to TRBJ1-4; the D is unclear. Germline V lookup: CDR1 DFQATT, CDR2 SNEGSKA (reference sequence). The CDR3 runs 11 residues. The V and J ends lost 1 base and 8 bases respectively, with 5 bases between them.

This clonotype was found a few times. This chain links TRBV11-2 with TRBJ1-2; D call uncertain. Trimming pared 7 bases from V and 4 bases from J, leaving 19 bases between. From germline, CDR1 is SGHAT and CDR2 FQNNGV. The CDR3 is made up of 15 amino acids. The CDR3, as DNA: TGTGCCAGCACGGCCCAAGGTTGGAGGGCCTATGGCTACACCTTC. Translated, it gives CASTAQGWRAYGYTF.

V and J are TRBV5-1 and TRBJ2-3, with D maybe TRBD2 (5 bases). The germline V and J ends were trimmed by 4 bases and 0 bases, with 15 bases remaining between them. The CDR3 has 16 residues. CDR1 is SGHRS and CDR2 is YFSETQ in the germline V gene. CDR3 nucleotide sequence: TGCGCCAGCAGCGGAGGATATGGCAGCAGCACAGATACGCAGTATTTT. As protein: CASSGGYGSSTDTQYF.

The chain recombines TRBV5-1 with TRBJ1-2, with no clear D. The length of the CDR3 is 13 residues. Germline V gene lookup returns CDR1 SGHRS and CDR2 YFSETQ. V dropped 2 bases and J dropped 10 bases, with 15 bases sitting between them. The CDR3 DNA sequence: TGCGCCAGCAGCTTACGGCCCCGGGATTTCTACACCTTC. Protein: CASSLRPRDFYTF.

This clonotype has more than one count but fewer than ten. The chain is built from TRBV12-3 or TRBV12-4 and TRBJ1-2; no firm D call. The CDR3 consists of 16 residues. Trimming left V 6 bases short and J 2 bases short, with 19 bases between. CDR3 sequence: CASSPLTDKRNYGYTF. The CDR3 nucleotides are TGTGCCAGCAGCCCCTTGACCGACAAGAGAAACTATGGCTACACCTTC.

The chain combines TRBV4-1 with TRBJ2-3; maybe TRBD2 (6 bases). V lost 0 bases and J lost 3, with 10 bases in between. Germline V gene data show CDR1 as MGHRA and CDR2 as YSYEKL. This CDR3 is built from 15 residues. CDR3 DNA: TGCGCCAGCAGCCAAGAGGCGGGATTTACAGATACGCAGTATTTT. Translation: CASSQEAGFTDTQYF.

The chain couples TRBV29-1 to TRBJ2-5; 8 bases are a match to TRBD2. This CDR3 spans 13 amino acids. Germline CDR1 and CDR2: SQVTM and ANQGSEA. After removal of 3 bases from V and 5 bases from J, the junction contained 5 bases not matched to a gene. CDR3 in amino acids: CSVDKASGETQYF. The CDR3 DNA sequence: TGCAGCGTTGATAAGGCTAGCGGGGAGACCCAGTACTTC.

The chain uses TRBV9 and TRBJ2-7, with D perhaps matching TRBD2 (6 bases). Germline loops: CDR1 SGDLS, CDR2 YYNGEE. CDR3 size: 15 residues. Trimming pared 4 bases from V and 2 bases from J, leaving 16 bases between. The CDR3 here is CASSPQAGSPYEQYF. The CDR3 coding sequence is TGTGCCAGCAGCCCCCAGGCGGGGAGCCCCTACGAGCAGTACTTC.

There are a few counts of this clonotype. The chain uses TRBV29-1 and TRBJ2-7, with 11 nucleotides matching TRBD2. The J call may be mistaken, given a closer DNA end match to TRBJ2-1. Germline lookup yields CDR1 SQVTM and CDR2 ANQGSEA. CDR3 length: 14 amino acids. The CDR3 region has the DNA TGCAGCGTTTCCACTAGCGGGAGCCTCAATGAGCAGTTCTTC. This translates into CSVSTSGSLNEQFF.

The chain has TRBV5-1 and TRBJ2-7; 7 nucleotides match TRBD1. The junction had 15 bases not matched to a gene; V was cut back by 4 bases and J by 5 bases. This CDR3 comprises 16 residues. Germline assignment: CDR1 SGHRS and CDR2 YFSETQ. The CDR3 DNA follows: TGCGCCAGCAGCACCGAAGAATGGACAGGTTGCAACGAGCAGTACTTC. This codes for CASSTEEWTGCNEQYF.

This clonotype was counted a few times. The chain employs TRBV5-1 and TRBJ2-3; D not certain. V was clipped by 2 bases and J by 0 bases, with 10 bases between them. CDR1 and CDR2 (germline): SGHRS, YFSETQ. The CDR3 spans 15 residues. CDR3 nucleotide sequence: TGCGCCAGCAGCTTCACCAGTGCTAGCACAGATACGCAGTATTTT. Translation gives CASSFTSASTDTQYF.